Sequencing of this T cell receptor beta chain was carried out in a study of T cell responses to AZD1222 COVID-19 vaccine. As to this clone: Antigen unknown.

The CDR3 is 15 residues long. CDR1 SGDLS and CDR2 YYNGEE come from the germline V gene. V was clipped by 1 base and J by 2 bases, with 10 bases between them. Produced via immunoSEQ multiplex PCR; TCRdb's table is partial and in-frame only. The sample includes 150,000 or so clones, 80% to 95% of them seen just once. Study observations and caveats: Repertoire sampling happened only post peak T cell response. Spike-specific TCR breadth and depth grew following two AZD1222 doses.

The chain recombines TRBV9 with TRBJ2-1, with D possibly matching TRBD2 (6 bases). Sequencing was performed on peripheral blood, taken on day 0 of AZD1222 vaccination. This TCR was sampled from an adult in good health. This CDR3 reads CASSVWGVTYNEQFF. The CDR3 DNA reads TGTGCCAGCAGCGTATGGGGGGTAACCTACAATGAGCAGTTCTTC. Drawing the rest from reference TRBV9 and TRBJ2-1, the complete variable domain is DSGVTQTPKHLITATGQRVTLRCSPRSGDLSVYWYQQSLDQGLQFLIQYYNGEERAKGNILERFSAQQFPDLHSELNLSSLELGDSALYFCASSVWGVTYNEQFFGPGTRLTVL.